This T cell receptor beta chain was retrieved from a study of cytomegalovirus exposure and HLA in healthy donors. Study findings and constraints: In a later analysis, V- and J-gene trimming of beta chains associated with a DCLRE1C missense variant, replicated independently. Sequencing artifact likely explains a cluster of highly shared sequence variants. Accurate predictions that matched the HLA-A and HLA-B alleles of most subjects were reportedly made from TCR beta sequences.

With 60 Vbeta and 13 Jbeta primers, the PCR was carried out. Assay: immunoSEQ multiplex PCR; the TCRdb copy retains only in-frame clones and omits some. The profile covers some 190,000 clones, with more than 60% appearing a single time and approximately 2% taken by the ten largest. Comment on this clone: The antigen is unknown.

This clonotype was obtained from a woman in her twenties or thirties in good health and CMV-seropositive. What was sequenced was PBMCs.

The CDR3 sequence: CASHLGQDWSGYTF. The CDR3, as DNA: TGTGCCAGCCATCTTGGACAGGACTGGAGCGGCTACACCTTC. The genes are TRBV6-1 and TRBJ1-2; 7 nucleotides line up with TRBD1. After removal of 8 bases from V and 8 bases from J, the junction contained 14 bases not matched to a gene. Germline CDR1 MNHNS, CDR2 SASEGT. The CDR3 is 14 residues long.